This T cell receptor (beta chain) came from a study of T cell repertoires in cytomegalovirus infection. Broader study findings: Cumulated frequencies of public TCR beta families served to identify carriers of CMV plus the relevant HLA.

This clonotype was observed many times. Its antigen is as yet unknown. Unmatched junction bases numbered 7, after V lost 5 bases and J lost 4 bases. CDR1 is SGHVS and CDR2 is FQNEAQ in the germline V gene. This CDR3 contains 14 residues. MiXCR, run by TCRdb on the reads, gives a single entry per CDR3 protein. Here the sample spans about 98,000 distinct CDR3 sequences, 16% being singletons. The sequence was obtained from a human donor in good health (CMV status not recorded). Some clones in this sample may be carry-over from other donors' samples. The chain carries TRBV7-8 and TRBJ1-2; 7 bases agree with TRBD1. Specimen: PBMCs. The CDR3 loop is CASSPGQAVYGYTF. CDR3 bases: TGTGCCAGCAGCCCAGGACAGGCTGTCTATGGCTACACCTTC. The full variable domain, its missing parts supplied by reference TRBV7-8 and TRBJ1-2, is GAGVSQSPRYKVAKRGQDVALRCDPISGHVSLFWYQQALGQGPEFLTYFQNEAQLDKSGLPSDRFFAERPEGSVSTLKIQRTQQEDSAVYLCASSPGQAVYGYTFGSGTRLTVV.